This TCR beta chain was recorded in a study of identical twins. The V segment lost 8 bases and the J segment 7 bases; nucleotides outside the gene matches: 9. CDR3 size: 15 residues. Germline CDR1 is MGHDK and CDR2 is SYGVNS. Each CDR3 protein gets one entry after TCRdb re-called the 5' RACE reads with MiXCR. The data show hundreds of thousands of distinct CDR3 sequences, over 8.5% seen once. These same data were also listed under a study on yellow fever vaccine responses in identical twins.

Sequences were obtained from CD8+ T cells sorted from blood. This receptor was obtained from a woman aged 18-30 years in good health. This chain uses TRBV25-1 with TRBJ2-2; TRBD1 matches 11 bases. For the CDR3, the DNA is TGTGCCAGCGGACCGGGACAGGGGGACGTCGGGGAGCTGTTTTTT. It encodes CASGPGQGDVGELFF. The entire variable domain, with the rest obtained from reference TRBV25-1 and TRBJ2-2, is as follows: EADIYQTPRYLVIGTGKKITLECSQTMGHDKMYWYQQDPGMELHLIHYSYGVNSTEKGDLSSESTVSRIRTEHFPLTLESARPSHTSQYLCASGPGQGDVGELFFGEGSRLTVL.